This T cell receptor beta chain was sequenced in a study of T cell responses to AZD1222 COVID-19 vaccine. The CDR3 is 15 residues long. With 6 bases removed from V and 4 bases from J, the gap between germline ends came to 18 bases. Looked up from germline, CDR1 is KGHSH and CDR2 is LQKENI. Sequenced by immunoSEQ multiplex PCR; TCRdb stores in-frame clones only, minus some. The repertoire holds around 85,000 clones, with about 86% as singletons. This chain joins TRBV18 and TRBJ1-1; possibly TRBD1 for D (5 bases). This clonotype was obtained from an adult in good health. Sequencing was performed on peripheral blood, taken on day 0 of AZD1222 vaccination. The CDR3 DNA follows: TGTGCCAGCTCCCCCTCGGCAGGGACGAGCACTGAAGCTTTCTTT. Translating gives CASSPSAGTSTEAFF.